The 17 T cell receptor beta chains in this list originate from one sample, sequenced in a study of blood T cell repertoires in COVID-19. TCRdb's table, derived via immunoSEQ multiplex PCR, lists solely in-frame clones and lacks some. The data contain 330,000 or so clones, 88% of them singletons. Sequencing was carried out using PBMCs or T cells enriched from blood (not recorded which). The receptors were gathered from a woman aged 25 to 45 who had been exposed to COVID-19.

The chain combines TRBV19 with TRBJ1-5; TRBD1 is a possible D gene (5 bases). Germline values: CDR1 LNHDA, CDR2 SQIVND (reference sequence). V was cut by 9 bases and J by 4 bases, with 13 bases left in between. The CDR3 extends over 13 amino acids. CDR3 sequence (DNA): TGTGCCAGCTGGGACGGGGGGAATCAGCCCCAGCATTTT. Protein sequence: CASWDGGNQPQHF.

This clone appeared once. J is TRBJ2-7 and V is TRBV7-3; possibly TRBD2 for D (6 bases). The CDR3 is 13 amino acids. Germline V gene lookup returns CDR1 SGHTA and CDR2 FQGTGA. V was clipped by 5 bases and J by 2 bases, with 10 bases between them. DNA for the CDR3: TGTGCCAGCAGCCAAGGAGGGGCCTACGAGCAGTACTTC. Encoded protein: CASSQGGAYEQYF.

This clone has a single count. Germline is not matched at one junction end, which may reflect a read error. The J gene is TRBJ2-5, the V gene TRBV7-7, with 9 bases fitting TRBD1. The CDR3 sequence is 16 residues long. Germline V lookup: CDR1 SSHAT, CDR2 FNYEAQ (reference sequence). CDR3 bases: TGTGCTAGCAGCTTACTAAGCAACAGGGGGCTGCAGACCCAGTACTTC. The encoded protein is CASSLLSNRGLQTQYF.

The chain employs TRBV27 and TRBJ2-5; D not resolved. There are 14 residues in the CDR3. In germline, CDR1 is MNHEY, CDR2 SMNVEV (reference sequence). In DNA form, the CDR3 reads TGTGTTGTCGGCGGTGGCGGCTACCAAGAGACCCAGTACTTC. The encoded protein is CVVGGGGYQETQYF.

The chain uses TRBV4-2 and TRBJ1-4; D may be TRBD1 (6 bases). Germline V CDR1 and CDR2: LGHNA, YNFKEQ. The CDR3 has 14 residues. V was pared by 4 bases and J by 6 bases, with 12 bases between. The CDR3: CASSLREGDEKLFF. DNA for the CDR3: TGTGCCAGCAGCCTTAGGGAGGGGGATGAAAAACTGTTTTTT.

V is TRBV29-1 and J is TRBJ2-4, with unresolved D. This CDR3 is built from 11 residues. Germline CDR1 is SQVTM and CDR2 is ANQGSEA. V lost 7 bases, J lost 9 bases, and 13 bases lay in between. CDR3 loop: CSAGRPSIQYF. CDR3 coding DNA: TGCAGCGCCGGCCGCCCCAGCATTCAGTACTTC. Based on the CDR3 plus reference TRBV29-1 and TRBJ2-4, the full variable domain is SAVISQKPSRDICQRGTSLTIQCQVDSQVTMMFWYRQQPGQSLTLIATANQGSEATYESGFVIDKFPISRPNLTFSTLTVSNMSPEDSSIYLCSAGRPSIQYFGAGTRLSVL.

For this clone: Other DNA sequences in this sample translate to the same CDR3. The J gene is TRBJ1-5, the V gene TRBV18, with 10 bases identical to TRBD1. The CDR3 totals 16 residues. V gave up 0 bases and J gave up 1 base; unmatched junction bases: 0. CDR1 and CDR2 from the germline V gene are KGHSH and LQKENI. The CDR3 DNA reads TGTGCCAGCTCACCACCGGGACAGGGGAGCAATCAGCCCCAGCATTTT. Protein: CASSPPGQGSNQPQHF.

The chain combines TRBV28 with TRBJ1-1, with D perhaps matching TRBD1 (6 bases). CDR1 and CDR2 from the germline V gene are MDHEN and SYDVKM. The CDR3 extends over 15 amino acids. Trimming stripped 5 bases from V and 7 bases from J, with 20 bases between. The chain's CDR3 is CASSPRGRGGGEAFF. CDR3 DNA: TGTGCCAGCAGTCCCCGGGGCAGGGGTGGTGGTGAAGCTTTCTTT.

This chain joins TRBV7-9 and TRBJ2-7; 13 bases are a match to TRBD2. Unmatched junction bases numbered 3, after V lost 1 base and J lost 3 bases. CDR1 and CDR2 from the germline V gene are SEHNR and FQNEAQ (reference sequence). This CDR3 is built from 16 residues. CDR3 nucleotides: TGTGCCAGCAGCTTAGGCGGGACTAGCGGGAACTACGAGCAGTACTTC. Its translation: CASSLGGTSGNYEQYF.

The rearrangement joins TRBV11-2 to TRBJ1-4; the D gene is possibly TRBD1 (6 bases). Germline V CDR1 and CDR2: SGHAT, FQNNGV. CDR3 size: 15 residues. Trimming cost V 6 bases and J 0 bases, with 11 bases left between them. This chain's CDR3 is CASSSRTATNEKLFF. CDR3 sequence (DNA): TGTGCCAGCAGTTCTAGGACAGCAACTAATGAAAAACTGTTTTTT.

V is TRBV11-3 and J is TRBJ2-1; 10 nucleotides agree with TRBD1. CDR1 and CDR2 from the germline V gene are SGHNT and YENEEA. The CDR3 is 15 amino acids. V was pared by 5 bases and J by 5 bases, with 6 bases of the junction left unmatched. The DNA for the CDR3 is TGTGCCAGCAGCCGCGGGGACAGGGGAAACAATGAGCAGTTCTTC. Protein: CASSRGDRGNNEQFF. Based on the CDR3 plus reference TRBV11-3 and TRBJ2-1, the full variable domain is EAGVVQSPRYKIIEKKQPVAFWCNPISGHNTLYWYLQNLGQGPELLIRYENEEAVDDSQLPKDRFSAERLKGVDSTLKIQPAELGDSAVYLCASSRGDRGNNEQFFGPGTRLTVL.

The CDR3 sequence: CASSDEARPADTQYF. CDR3 in DNA: TGTGCCAGCAGTGACGAGGCCCGACCCGCAGATACGCAGTATTTT. The genes are TRBV6-4 and TRBJ2-3; D remains ambiguous. This CDR3 is built from 15 residues. CDR1 and CDR2 (germline): MRHNA, SNTAGT. Trimming took off 2 bases at V and 4 bases at J, with 13 bases between the two ends.

The CDR3 DNA sequence: TGTGCCAGCAGTTACTCGATAGGGGATCTCACTGAAGCTTTCTTT. As protein: CASSYSIGDLTEAFF. The V and J genes are TRBV6-5 and TRBJ1-1; a weak D match, TRBD1 (5 bases). This CDR3 comprises 15 residues. Germline CDR1 and CDR2: MNHEY and SVGAGI. V was pared by 0 bases and J by 4 bases, with 12 bases between.

This clone was seen a single time. The V call is TRBV4-1, the J call TRBJ2-1, with 11 bases fitting TRBD1. V gave up 1 base and J gave up 7 bases; unmatched junction bases: 9. Per germline, CDR1 MGHRA and CDR2 YSYEKL. The CDR3 is 17 amino acids. The CDR3 nucleotides are TGCGCCAGCAGCCAAGGACTTAGGACAGGGGGCGGAAATGAGCAGTTCTTC. Translated: CASSQGLRTGGGNEQFF.

The rearrangement joins TRBV27 to TRBJ2-7; 8 bases align to TRBD2. There are 14 residues in the CDR3. Unmatched junction bases numbered 7, after V lost 6 bases and J lost 3 bases. Germline values: CDR1 MNHEY, CDR2 SMNVEV (reference sequence). Here the CDR3 reads CASRVAGTIYEQYF. The CDR3 region has the DNA TGTGCCAGCAGGGTAGCGGGGACAATCTACGAGCAGTACTTC.

The chain couples TRBV6-2 or TRBV6-3 to TRBJ2-5, with TRBD1 identical over 8 bases. This CDR3 is built from 16 residues. V shed 2 bases and J 5 bases; nucleotides not matched to a gene: 10. The germline V gene has CDR1 MNHEY and CDR2 SVGEGT. The CDR3 loop is CASSYVGQGASETQYF. The CDR3 DNA reads TGTGCCAGCAGTTACGTAGGGCAGGGGGCGAGTGAGACCCAGTACTTC.

Only a few counts were recorded for this clone. This chain links TRBV24-1 with TRBJ1-2; 9 positions agree with TRBD1. J was trimmed by 8 bases and V by 4 bases; bases with no gene match: 7. The CDR3 loop spans 14 amino acids. The V gene's germline CDR1 is KGHDR and CDR2 SFDVKD. CDR3 nucleotides: TGTGCCACCAGTGACTCGGGACAGGGAAGAGGCTACACCTTC. Translating it yields CATSDSGQGRGYTF.